This note documents a single TCR beta chain sequence. The sample originates from a study of blood T cell repertoires in COVID-19. Overall study context: From the United States, Italy and Spain came samples of acute and convalescent COVID-19. The cDNA or gDNA used as material had been derived from T cells, B-cell-depleted T cells, or PBMCs.

V was clipped by 5 bases and J by 7 bases; unmatched bases: 6. Germline CDR1 reads SGHTA; CDR2 reads FQGTGA. The CDR3 covers 14 residues. Original handling: Amplification from reference gene primers served as the basis for estimated nucleated cell counts. The data were produced by immunoSEQ multiplex PCR, yet TCRdb's version contains in-frame clones alone and is incomplete. D and trimming were read from the DNA, whereas the V and J calls and clone size are those reported in that table. The table has some 200,000 clones, 84% seen once. The sample taken for sequencing was peripheral blood. The receptor was derived from a woman of 80 years or more with active or convalescent COVID-19. This chain uses TRBV7-3 with TRBJ2-1, with TRBD2 matching over 9 bases. This chain's CDR3 is CASSPGTSTNEQFF. The CDR3 DNA reads as TGTGCCAGCAGCCCAGGGACTAGCACGAATGAGCAGTTCTTC.